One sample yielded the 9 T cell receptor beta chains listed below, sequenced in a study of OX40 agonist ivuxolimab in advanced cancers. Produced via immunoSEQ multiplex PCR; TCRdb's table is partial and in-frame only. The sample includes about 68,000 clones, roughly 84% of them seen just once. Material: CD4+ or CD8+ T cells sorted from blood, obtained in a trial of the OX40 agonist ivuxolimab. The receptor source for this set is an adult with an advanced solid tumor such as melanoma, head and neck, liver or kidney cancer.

CDR3 in amino acids: CASSVGGGYDNEQFF. The CDR3 DNA reads as TGTGCCAGCAGCGTAGGTGGAGGTTACGACAATGAGCAGTTCTTC. The chain carries TRBV9 and TRBJ2-1, with a possible D match to TRBD2 (5 bases). From germline, CDR1 is SGDLS and CDR2 YYNGEE. V lost 0 bases and J 5 bases, leaving 12 bases between the germline ends. The CDR3 totals 15 residues.

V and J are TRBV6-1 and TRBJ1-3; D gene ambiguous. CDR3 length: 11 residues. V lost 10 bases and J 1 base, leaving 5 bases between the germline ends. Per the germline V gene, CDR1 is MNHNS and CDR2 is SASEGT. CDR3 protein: CATTSGNTIYF. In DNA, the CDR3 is TGTGCCACTACTTCTGGAAACACCATATATTTT.

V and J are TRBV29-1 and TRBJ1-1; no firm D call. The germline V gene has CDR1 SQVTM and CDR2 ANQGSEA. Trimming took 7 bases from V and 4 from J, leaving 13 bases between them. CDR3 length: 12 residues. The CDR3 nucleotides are TGCAGCGCTGTAGGGAGGGTCACTGAAGCTTTCTTT. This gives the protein CSAVGRVTEAFF.

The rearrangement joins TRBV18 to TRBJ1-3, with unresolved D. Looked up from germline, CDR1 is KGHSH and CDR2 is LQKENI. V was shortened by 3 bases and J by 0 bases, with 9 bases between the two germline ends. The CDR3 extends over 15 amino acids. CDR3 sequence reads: CASSPPGSSGNTIYF. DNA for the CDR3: TGTGCCAGCTCACCCCCAGGTAGCTCTGGAAACACCATATATTTT.

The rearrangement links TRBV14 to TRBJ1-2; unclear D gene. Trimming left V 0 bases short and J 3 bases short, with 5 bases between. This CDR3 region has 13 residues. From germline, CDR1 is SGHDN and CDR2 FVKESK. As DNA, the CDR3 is TGTGCCAGCAGCCAAGAAATGTACTATGGCTACACCTTC. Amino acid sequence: CASSQEMYYGYTF.

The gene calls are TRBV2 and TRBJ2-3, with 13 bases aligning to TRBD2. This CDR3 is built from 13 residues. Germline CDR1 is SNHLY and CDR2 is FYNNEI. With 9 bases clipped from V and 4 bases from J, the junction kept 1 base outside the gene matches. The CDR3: CARGTSGADTQYF. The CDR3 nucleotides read TGTGCCAGAGGGACTAGCGGGGCAGATACGCAGTATTTT.

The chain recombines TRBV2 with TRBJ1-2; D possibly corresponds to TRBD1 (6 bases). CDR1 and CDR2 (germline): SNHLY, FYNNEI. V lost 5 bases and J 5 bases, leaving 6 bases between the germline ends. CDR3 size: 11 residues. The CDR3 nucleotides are TGTGCCAGCAGTAGGGGGTATGGCTACACCTTC. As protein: CASSRGYGYTF.

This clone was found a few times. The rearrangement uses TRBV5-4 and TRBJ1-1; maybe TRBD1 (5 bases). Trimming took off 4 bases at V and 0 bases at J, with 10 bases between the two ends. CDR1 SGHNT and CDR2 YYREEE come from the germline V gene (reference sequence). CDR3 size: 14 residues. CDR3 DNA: TGTGCCAGCAGCCAGGGATTTATGAACACTGAAGCTTTCTTT. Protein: CASSQGFMNTEAFF. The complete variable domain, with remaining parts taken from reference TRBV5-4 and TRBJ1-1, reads ETGVTQSPTHLIKTRGQQVTLRCSSQSGHNTVSWYQQALGQGPQFIFQYYREEENGRGNFPPRFSGLQFPNYSSELNVNALELDDSALYLCASSQGFMNTEAFFGQGTRLTVV.

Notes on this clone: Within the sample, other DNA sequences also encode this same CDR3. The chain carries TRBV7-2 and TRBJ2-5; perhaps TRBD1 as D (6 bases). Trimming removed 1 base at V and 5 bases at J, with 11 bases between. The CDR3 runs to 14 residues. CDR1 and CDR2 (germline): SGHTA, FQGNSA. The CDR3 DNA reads TGTGCCAGCAGCTTAGTAGCAGGGGTCGAGACCCAGTACTTC. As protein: CASSLVAGVETQYF.